This T cell receptor beta chain was profiled in a study of T-cell reconstitution after alpha-beta-depleted transplantation in children. This clonotype was seen ten or more times. This sample's TCRbeta library carried unique molecular identifier barcodes. TCRdb passed the PCR reads through MiXCR, listing each CDR3 protein once. The table includes around 370,000 distinct CDR3 sequences, about a tenth detected once. The CDR3 is made up of 15 amino acids. Germline CDR1 MNHEY, CDR2 SMNVEV (reference sequence). The V end was cut by 6 bases, the J end by 6 bases, with 17 bases between. Source: PBMCs from the stem cell graft donor, taken from the stem cell graft. The rearrangement links TRBV27 to TRBJ1-4; D unclear. This clonotype originated in a human donor who donated a stem cell graft to a child with acute lymphoblastic leukemia. The CDR3 DNA reads as TGTGCCAGCAGGCCCTCAAAGTGGCAGGATGAAAAACTGTTTTTT. Protein sequence: CASRPSKWQDEKLFF.